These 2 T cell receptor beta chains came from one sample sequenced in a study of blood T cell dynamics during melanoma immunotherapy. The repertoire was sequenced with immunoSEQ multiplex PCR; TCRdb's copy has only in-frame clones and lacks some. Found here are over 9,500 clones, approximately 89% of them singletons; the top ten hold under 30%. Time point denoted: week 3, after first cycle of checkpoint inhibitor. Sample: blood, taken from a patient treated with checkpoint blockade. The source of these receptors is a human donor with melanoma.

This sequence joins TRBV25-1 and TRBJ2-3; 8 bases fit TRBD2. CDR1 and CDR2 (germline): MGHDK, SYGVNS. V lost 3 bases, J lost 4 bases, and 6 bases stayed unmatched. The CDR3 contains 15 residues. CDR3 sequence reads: CASSDSREAPDTQYF. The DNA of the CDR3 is TGTGCCAGCAGTGATTCGCGGGAGGCCCCAGATACGCAGTATTTT.

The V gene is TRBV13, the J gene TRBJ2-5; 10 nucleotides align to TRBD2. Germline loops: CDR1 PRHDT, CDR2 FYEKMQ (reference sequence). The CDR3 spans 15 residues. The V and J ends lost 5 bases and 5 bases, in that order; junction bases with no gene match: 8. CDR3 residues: CASSVALAGRETQYF. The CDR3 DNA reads TGTGCCAGCAGCGTAGCACTAGCGGGGCGGGAGACCCAGTACTTC.